This T cell receptor beta chain was retrieved from a study of CD8 T cells in Susac syndrome. The sequenced target, TCR beta, came from blood CD8+ and CD4+ T cells. As regards this clonotype: What it binds is unknown.

RNA, at about 0.45 to 1 ug, was reverse transcribed with random hexamers. Coverage of TCR beta CDR3 amplification by immunoSEQ multiplex PCR extended to 54 Vbeta and 13 Jbeta. TCRdb analysed the immunoSEQ multiplex PCR reads with MiXCR anew, one entry per CDR3 protein. The sample records approximately 260,000 distinct CDR3 sequences, about 95% being singletons. Study-level points and caveats: There was no clonal expansion in the CD4+ T cell repertoires of Susac syndrome.

The material sequenced was CD4+ T cells from PBMCs. The receptor was isolated from a human donor with Susac syndrome.

The CDR3 loop is CASSHLSLQLRSYEQYF. The CDR3 DNA is TGCGCCAGCAGCCACCTTAGCCTCCAACTTCGTTCCTACGAGCAGTACTTC. This chain joins TRBV4-1 and TRBJ2-7; no reliable D call. This CDR3 has 17 amino acids. CDR1 is MGHRA and CDR2 is YSYEKL in the germline V gene. Trimming left V 3 bases short and J 1 base short, with 19 bases between.